The rows below give T cell receptor beta chains drawn from one sample of a study of T cell responses to AZD1222 COVID-19 vaccine. TCRdb keeps only in-frame clones here, not all; method: immunoSEQ multiplex PCR. The sample contains 120,000 to 150,000 clones, 85% to 95% of which appear only once. Sequenced material: peripheral blood, taken on day 0 of MenACWY control vaccination. The receptors derive from an adult in good health. The CDR3 runs from the conserved cysteine through the conserved F or W. D genes are given only for firm matches. Clone size is shown for a subset of rows, as once, few, many or a class of expanded clone.

DNA: TGTGCCACCAGCCGCGGAGGTGGGGCCAACGTCCTGACTTTC
CDR3: CATSRGGGANVLTF
size: -
J: TRBJ2-6
D: -
V: TRBV15

DNA: TGTGCCAGCAGCGCAGGGCCACGTTCACCCCTCCACTTT
CDR3: CASSAGPRSPLHF
size: -
J: TRBJ1-6
D: -
V: TRBV2

DNA: TGTGCCAGCAGCGGGACTAGCAGCTACGAGCAGTACTTC
CDR3: CASSGTSSYEQYF
size: -
J: TRBJ2-7
D: TRBD2
V: TRBV11-3

DNA: TGTGCCACCAGTGAGGCAGGGGCGTACGAGCAGTACTTC
CDR3: CATSEAGAYEQYF
size: -
J: TRBJ2-7
D: -
V: TRBV24-1

DNA: TGTGCCAGCAGAAAGGACAGCAGTGCCTCCTATGGCTACACCTTC
CDR3: CASRKDSSASYGYTF
size: -
J: TRBJ1-2
D: -
V: TRBV2

DNA: TGCGCCAGCAGCCTCGGACAGGGAGGGGAAAAACTGTTTTTT
CDR3: CASSLGQGGEKLFF
size: -
J: TRBJ1-4
D: TRBD1
V: TRBV5-1

DNA: TGTGCCAGCAGCTCGCCCCCGGGACTTCTATTCACAGATACGCAGTATTTT
CDR3: CASSSPPGLLFTDTQYF
size: -
J: TRBJ2-3
D: -
V: TRBV7-9

DNA: TGTGCCAGCAGTCCATGGACAGGGATCGACTACGAGCAGTACTTC
CDR3: CASSPWTGIDYEQYF
size: -
J: TRBJ2-7
D: TRBD1
V: TRBV28

DNA: TGTGCCAGCAGCCCGGGGTACGAGCAGTACTTC
CDR3: CASSPGYEQYF
size: -
J: TRBJ2-7
D: -
V: TRBV7-2

DNA: TGTGCCAGCAGCTGGCAGACAGGGACTGAAGCTTTCTTT
CDR3: CASSWQTGTEAFF
size: -
J: TRBJ1-1
D: TRBD1
V: TRBV5-6

DNA: TGTGCCAGCTCACCAGGGACGTTAGGCAATCAGCCCCAGCATTTT
CDR3: CASSPGTLGNQPQHF
size: -
J: TRBJ1-5
D: -
V: TRBV18

DNA: TGTGCCAGCAGTCCTCCGGGACTAGCGGTCAATGAGCAGTTCTTC
CDR3: CASSPPGLAVNEQFF
size: -
J: TRBJ2-1
D: TRBD2
V: TRBV28

DNA: TGTGCCAGCTCAGCGGGAGTGGGAGAGACCCAGTACTTC
CDR3: CASSAGVGETQYF
size: -
J: TRBJ2-5
D: TRBD2
V: TRBV6-5

DNA: TGTGCCAGCAGCCCTGCAGGGGGTAATGGCTACACCTTC
CDR3: CASSPAGGNGYTF
size: once
J: TRBJ1-2
D: TRBD1
V: TRBV7-6

DNA: TGTGCCAGCAGTTACAGGGGAAGCTCCTACGAGCAGTACTTC
CDR3: CASSYRGSSYEQYF
size: -
J: TRBJ2-7
D: TRBD1
V: TRBV27

DNA: TGCGCCAGCAAAGGGACGCCGAGTAGCTATGGCTACACCTTC
CDR3: CASKGTPSSYGYTF
size: once
J: TRBJ1-2
D: -
V: TRBV5-1

DNA: TGTGCCAGCAGCTTAGGAGGGGCAGGCGCCGGGGAGCTGTTTTTT
CDR3: CASSLGGAGAGELFF
size: few
J: TRBJ2-2
D: -
V: TRBV11-2

DNA: TGTGCCAGCCTTAGCGGGAGGGAGGATACGCAGTATTTT
CDR3: CASLSGREDTQYF
size: -
J: TRBJ2-3
D: TRBD2
V: TRBV2

DNA: TGCGCCAGCAGCTTGTCCGACAGGCCGAACACTGAAGCTTTCTTT
CDR3: CASSLSDRPNTEAFF
size: -
J: TRBJ1-1
D: -
V: TRBV5-1

DNA: TGCGCCAGCAGCTCCTCGGGCTTCGGACCGAACACTGAAGCTTTCTTT
CDR3: CASSSSGFGPNTEAFF
size: -
J: TRBJ1-1
D: -
V: TRBV5-1

DNA: TGTGCCAGCAGCCAAGTAGGGAATTGGGGACCCAGCTGGGGCTACACCTTC
CDR3: CASSQVGNWGPSWGYTF
size: -
J: TRBJ1-2
D: -
V: TRBV3-1/TRBV3-2

DNA: TGTGCCAGCAGCCCTGGCAGGGATGTAAGGGGGGAACTGTTTTTT
CDR3: CASSPGRDVRGELFF
size: few
J: TRBJ1-4
D: -
V: TRBV7-8

DNA: TGCGCCAGCAGCTTGGAGGGCCGGTACTATGGCTACACCTTC
CDR3: CASSLEGRYYGYTF
size: -
J: TRBJ1-2
D: -
V: TRBV5-1

DNA: TGTGCCAGCTCACCACTTCTAGGTGCCAGTAGGGGCTACACCTTC
CDR3: CASSPLLGASRGYTF
size: -
J: TRBJ1-2
D: -
V: TRBV18

DNA: TGTGCCAGCAGAGCCAGATTGTTCTCCTACGAGCAGTACTTC
CDR3: CASRARLFSYEQYF
size: once
J: TRBJ2-7
D: -
V: TRBV2

DNA: TGTGCCACCAGTGGGGGCGGAAGATTAAATGAAAAACTGTTTTTT
CDR3: CATSGGGRLNEKLFF
size: -
J: TRBJ1-4
D: -
V: TRBV24-1

DNA: TGTGCCTGGAGTGTGGGCCCGAACACTGAAGCTTTCTTT
CDR3: CAWSVGPNTEAFF
size: -
J: TRBJ1-1
D: -
V: TRBV30

DNA: TGTGCCTGGATCGGGGGCGAGGACTATGGCTACACCTTC
CDR3: CAWIGGEDYGYTF
size: -
J: TRBJ1-2
D: -
V: TRBV30

DNA: TGCGCCAGCAGCTTCGGGGGGAGGGACGAGCAGTACTTC
CDR3: CASSFGGRDEQYF
size: few
J: TRBJ2-7
D: TRBD2
V: TRBV5-1

DNA: TGTGCCAGCAGCGCGGGATTCCGGGAGACCCAGTACTTC
CDR3: CASSAGFRETQYF
size: -
J: TRBJ2-5
D: -
V: TRBV7-3

DNA: TGTGCCAGTAGTATCGGGACAGGCAATGAAAAACTGTTTTTT
CDR3: CASSIGTGNEKLFF
size: -
J: TRBJ1-4
D: TRBD1
V: TRBV19

DNA: TGTGCCAGCAGCTTAGCGCAAACCTACGAGCAGTACTTC
CDR3: CASSLAQTYEQYF
size: -
J: TRBJ2-7
D: -
V: TRBV7-9

DNA: TGCAGCGTTGAACCCCGGAGCTATCGGTCAGATACGCAGTATTTT
CDR3: CSVEPRSYRSDTQYF
size: once
J: TRBJ2-3
D: -
V: TRBV29-1

DNA: TGTGCCATAACCAATCGGGGCGGCCGCGGGGGGCTGTTTTTT
CDR3: CAITNRGGRGGLFF
size: once
J: TRBJ1-4
D: -
V: TRBV28

DNA: TGTGCCAGCAGCGATAGGACAGGGGATAATGAAGCTTTCTTT
CDR3: CASSDRTGDNEAFF
size: once
J: TRBJ1-1
D: TRBD1
V: TRBV5-4

DNA: TGTGCCCTGCGGCAAGGCAGGGTAGAATACCAGCCCCAGCATTTT
CDR3: CALRQGRVEYQPQHF
size: -
J: TRBJ1-5
D: -
V: TRBV19

DNA: TGTGCCAGCAGTGACCAGGGACACATGAACACTGAAGCTTTCTTT
CDR3: CASSDQGHMNTEAFF
size: -
J: TRBJ1-1
D: -
V: TRBV6-1

DNA: TGTGCCAGCAGTTTAGGAGGCTCCTACGAGCAGTACTTC
CDR3: CASSLGGSYEQYF
size: -
J: TRBJ2-7
D: -
V: TRBV27

DNA: TGTGCCAGCAGCTTGCGGGGTACAAGCAATCAGCCCCAGCATTTT
CDR3: CASSLRGTSNQPQHF
size: -
J: TRBJ1-5
D: -
V: TRBV5-6

DNA: TGTGCCAGTAGTGAGGGACTTAGGTACGCGCAGTACTTC
CDR3: CASSEGLRYAQYF
size: -
J: TRBJ2-7
D: -
V: TRBV19

DNA: TGTGCCAGCAGTTTAGAGACTAGCGGGAGAGGCGCCTACGAGCAGTACTTC
CDR3: CASSLETSGRGAYEQYF
size: -
J: TRBJ2-7
D: TRBD2
V: TRBV27

DNA: TGTGCCAGCAGCGTGGGACAGGTTTCCTACAATGAGCAGTTCTTC
CDR3: CASSVGQVSYNEQFF
size: -
J: TRBJ2-1
D: TRBD1
V: TRBV5-8

DNA: TGTGCCAGCAGCTCCAGGGTAAAGAACACTGAAGCTTTCTTT
CDR3: CASSSRVKNTEAFF
size: -
J: TRBJ1-1
D: -
V: TRBV7-2

DNA: TGTGCCAGCAGCTTATCAGGGGGCGGACAGCCCCAGCATTTT
CDR3: CASSLSGGGQPQHF
size: -
J: TRBJ1-5
D: TRBD1
V: TRBV5-6

DNA: TGTGCCAGCAGCTTGATCGGCGGTAACACCGGGGAGCTGTTTTTT
CDR3: CASSLIGGNTGELFF
size: -
J: TRBJ2-2
D: -
V: TRBV7-3

DNA: TGTGCCAGCAGTAGTGTGGGCTCTGGGGCCAACGTCCTGACTTTC
CDR3: CASSSVGSGANVLTF
size: -
J: TRBJ2-6
D: -
V: TRBV28

DNA: TGTGCCAGCAGCTTAATAGCGGGAGATAATGAGCAGTTCTTC
CDR3: CASSLIAGDNEQFF
size: -
J: TRBJ2-1
D: TRBD2
V: TRBV5-4

DNA: TGTGCCAGCAGCCTCTCGGGCAGCGTAACCTACGAGCAGTACTTC
CDR3: CASSLSGSVTYEQYF
size: once
J: TRBJ2-7
D: -
V: TRBV7-2

DNA: TGTGCCAGCAGCGCTCAGAGACAGGGGTTCTATGGCTACACCTTC
CDR3: CASSAQRQGFYGYTF
size: -
J: TRBJ1-2
D: TRBD1
V: TRBV9

DNA: TGTGCCAGCAGCAGGGTTTCACCCCTCCACTTT
CDR3: CASSRVSPLHF
size: -
J: TRBJ1-6
D: -
V: TRBV2

DNA: TGTGCCAGCAGCTTTACAGGTCTGTCTAATGAAAAACTGTTTTTT
CDR3: CASSFTGLSNEKLFF
size: -
J: TRBJ1-4
D: -
V: TRBV13

DNA: TGTGCCAGCAGTCCTGCCGGGACAGGCGAAGATGGCTACACCTTC
CDR3: CASSPAGTGEDGYTF
size: once
J: TRBJ1-2
D: TRBD1
V: TRBV5-6

DNA: TGTGCCACTACCCGGGACGTCGGCGGGAATCAGCCCCAGCATTTT
CDR3: CATTRDVGGNQPQHF
size: -
J: TRBJ1-5
D: -
V: TRBV19

DNA: TGCAGCGTTGAAGGGCAGGGGGTTATAAATGAGCAGTTCTTC
CDR3: CSVEGQGVINEQFF
size: once
J: TRBJ2-1
D: TRBD1
V: TRBV29-1